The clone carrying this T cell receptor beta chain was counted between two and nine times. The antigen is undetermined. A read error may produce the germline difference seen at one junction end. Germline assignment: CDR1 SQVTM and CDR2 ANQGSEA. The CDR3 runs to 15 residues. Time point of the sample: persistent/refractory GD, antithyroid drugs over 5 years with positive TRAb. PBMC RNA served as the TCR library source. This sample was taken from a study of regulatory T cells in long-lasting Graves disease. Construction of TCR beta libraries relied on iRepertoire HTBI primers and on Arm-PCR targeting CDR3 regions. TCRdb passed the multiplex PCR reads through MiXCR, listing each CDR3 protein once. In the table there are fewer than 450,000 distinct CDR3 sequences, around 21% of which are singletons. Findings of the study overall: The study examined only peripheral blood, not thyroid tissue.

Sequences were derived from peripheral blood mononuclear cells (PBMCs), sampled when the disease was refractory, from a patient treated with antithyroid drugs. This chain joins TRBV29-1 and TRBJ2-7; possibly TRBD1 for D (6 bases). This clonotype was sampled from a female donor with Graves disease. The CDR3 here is CSVQTWDMVHYEQHF. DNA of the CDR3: TGCAGCGTTCAGACCTGGGACATGGTCCACTACGAGCAGCACTTC.